What follows describes a single T cell receptor (beta chain). The antigen remains undetermined. The data were obtained in a study of response to subunit inactivated influenza vaccine. Study-level findings and limits: Each seasonal influenza vaccination, the authors suggested, recruits few new T cells.

V lost 0 bases and J 7 bases, leaving 15 bases between the germline ends. Germline values: CDR1 MNHEY, CDR2 SVGAGI. The CDR3 length is 15 residues. TCRdb re-called the RT-PCR reads with MiXCR, one entry per CDR3 protein. The sample contains approximately 530,000 distinct CDR3 sequences, 7.5% to 8.5% of which appear only once. The genes are TRBV6-5 and TRBJ2-5; D tentatively fits TRBD1 or TRBD2 (5 bases each). The TCR sequence derives from a man aged 50 to 75 who received an inactivated influenza vaccine. This specimen was PBMCs from blood, taken roughly 24 months after vaccination. The CDR3 spells CASSYSPGPIGTQYF. CDR3 coding DNA: TGTGCCAGCAGTTACTCGCCGGGGCCTATAGGGACCCAGTACTTC.